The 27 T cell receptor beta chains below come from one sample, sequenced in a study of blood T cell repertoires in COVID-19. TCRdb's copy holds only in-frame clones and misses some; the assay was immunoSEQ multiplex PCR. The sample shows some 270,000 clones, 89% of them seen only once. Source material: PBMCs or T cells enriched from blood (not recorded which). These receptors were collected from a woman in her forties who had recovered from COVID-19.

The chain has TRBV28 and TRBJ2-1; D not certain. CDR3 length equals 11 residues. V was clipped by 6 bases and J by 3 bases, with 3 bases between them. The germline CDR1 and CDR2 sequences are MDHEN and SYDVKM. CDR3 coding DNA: TGTGCCAGCAGCTACTACAATGAGCAGTTCTTC. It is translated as CASSYYNEQFF.

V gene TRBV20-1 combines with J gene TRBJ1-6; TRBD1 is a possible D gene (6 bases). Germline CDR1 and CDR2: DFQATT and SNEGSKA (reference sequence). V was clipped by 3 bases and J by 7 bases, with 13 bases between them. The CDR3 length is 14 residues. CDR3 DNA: TGCAGTGCTAGTCCACAGGGTTTGAATTCACCCCTCCACTTT. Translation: CSASPQGLNSPLHF.

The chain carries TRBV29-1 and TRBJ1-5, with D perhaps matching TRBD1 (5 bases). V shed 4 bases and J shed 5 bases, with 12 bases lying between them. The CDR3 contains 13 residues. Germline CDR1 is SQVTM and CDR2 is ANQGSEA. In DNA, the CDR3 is TGCAGCGTTGGCGGGGGAGGGGATCAGCCCCAGCATTTT. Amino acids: CSVGGGGDQPQHF.

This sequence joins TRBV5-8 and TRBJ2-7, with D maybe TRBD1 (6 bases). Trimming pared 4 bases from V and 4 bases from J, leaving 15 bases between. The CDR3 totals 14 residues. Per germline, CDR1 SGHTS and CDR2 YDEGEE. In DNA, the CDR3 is TGTGCCAGCAGCCGGAGCCCCCAGGGGTACGAGCAGTACTTC. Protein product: CASSRSPQGYEQYF. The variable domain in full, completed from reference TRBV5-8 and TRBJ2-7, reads EAGVTQSPTHLIKTRGQQATLRCSPISGHTSVYWYQQALGLGLQFLLWYDEGEERNRGNFPPRFSGRQFPNYSSELNVNALELEDSALYLCASSRSPQGYEQYFGPGTRLTVT.

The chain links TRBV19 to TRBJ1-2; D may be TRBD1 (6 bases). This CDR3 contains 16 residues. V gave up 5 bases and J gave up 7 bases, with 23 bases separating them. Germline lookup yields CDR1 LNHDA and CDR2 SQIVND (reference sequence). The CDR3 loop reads CASSQSSGEGSFGYTF. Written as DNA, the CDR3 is TGTGCCAGTAGTCAATCTTCAGGGGAAGGAAGCTTTGGCTACACCTTC.

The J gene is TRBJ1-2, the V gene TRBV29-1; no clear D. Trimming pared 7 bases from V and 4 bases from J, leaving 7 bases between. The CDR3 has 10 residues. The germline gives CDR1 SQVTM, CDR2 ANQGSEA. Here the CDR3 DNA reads TGCAGCGCCTTTTTCTATGGCTACACCTTC. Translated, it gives CSAFFYGYTF.

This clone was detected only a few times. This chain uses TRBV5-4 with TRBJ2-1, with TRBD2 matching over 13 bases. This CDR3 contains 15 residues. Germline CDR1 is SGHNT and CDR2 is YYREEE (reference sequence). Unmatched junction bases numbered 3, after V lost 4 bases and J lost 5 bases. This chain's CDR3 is CASSPGTSGDNEQFF. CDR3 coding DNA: TGTGCCAGCAGCCCAGGGACTAGCGGGGACAATGAGCAGTTCTTC.

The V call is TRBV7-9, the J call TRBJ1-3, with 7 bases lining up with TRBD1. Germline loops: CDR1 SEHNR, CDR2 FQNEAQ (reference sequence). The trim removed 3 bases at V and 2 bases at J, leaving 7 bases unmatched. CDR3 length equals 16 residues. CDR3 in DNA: TGTGCCAGCAGCTTTTACCCAGGGGGGCCTGGAAACACCATATATTTT. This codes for CASSFYPGGPGNTIYF.

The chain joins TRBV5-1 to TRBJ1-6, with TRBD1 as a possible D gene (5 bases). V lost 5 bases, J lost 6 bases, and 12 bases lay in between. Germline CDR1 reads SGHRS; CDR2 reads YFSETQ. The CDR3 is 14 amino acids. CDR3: CASRRGSLNSPLHF. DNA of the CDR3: TGCGCCAGCAGGCGGGGGTCTCTTAATTCACCCCTCCACTTT.

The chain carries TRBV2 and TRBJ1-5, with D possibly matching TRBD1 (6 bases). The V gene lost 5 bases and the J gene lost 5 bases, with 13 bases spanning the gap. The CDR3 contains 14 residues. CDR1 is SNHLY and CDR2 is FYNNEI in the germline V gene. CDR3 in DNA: TGTGCCAGCAGTCTACAGGGAACGGATCAGCCCCAGCATTTT. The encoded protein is CASSLQGTDQPQHF.

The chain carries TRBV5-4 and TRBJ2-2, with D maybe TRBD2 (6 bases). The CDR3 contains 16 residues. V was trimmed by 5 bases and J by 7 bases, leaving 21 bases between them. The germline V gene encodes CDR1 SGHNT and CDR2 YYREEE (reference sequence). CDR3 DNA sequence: TGTGCCAGCAGGCAAGGCGGGACCAATAACGGCGGGGAGCTGTTTTTT. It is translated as CASRQGGTNNGGELFF. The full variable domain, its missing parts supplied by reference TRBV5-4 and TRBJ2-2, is ETGVTQSPTHLIKTRGQQVTLRCSSQSGHNTVSWYQQALGQGPQFIFQYYREEENGRGNFPPRFSGLQFPNYSSELNVNALELDDSALYLCASRQGGTNNGGELFFGEGSRLTVL.

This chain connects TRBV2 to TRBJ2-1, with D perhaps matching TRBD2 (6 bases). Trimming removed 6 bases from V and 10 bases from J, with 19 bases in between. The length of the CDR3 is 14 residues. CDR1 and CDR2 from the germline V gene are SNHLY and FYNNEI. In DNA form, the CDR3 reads TGTGCCAGCAGGATCGGGGAGGAGGTCTGGGAGCAGTTCTTC. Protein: CASRIGEEVWEQFF.

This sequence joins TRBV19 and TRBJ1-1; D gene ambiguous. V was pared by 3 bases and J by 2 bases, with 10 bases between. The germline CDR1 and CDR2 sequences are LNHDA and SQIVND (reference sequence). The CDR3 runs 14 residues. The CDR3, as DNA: TGTGCCAGTAGTATTAACGGGGAAAACACTGAAGCTTTCTTT. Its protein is CASSINGENTEAFF.

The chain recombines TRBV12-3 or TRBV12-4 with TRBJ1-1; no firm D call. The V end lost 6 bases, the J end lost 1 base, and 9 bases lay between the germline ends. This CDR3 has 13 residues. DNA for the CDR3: TGTGCCAGCAGACACTACACGAACACTGAAGCTTTCTTT. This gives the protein CASRHYTNTEAFF.

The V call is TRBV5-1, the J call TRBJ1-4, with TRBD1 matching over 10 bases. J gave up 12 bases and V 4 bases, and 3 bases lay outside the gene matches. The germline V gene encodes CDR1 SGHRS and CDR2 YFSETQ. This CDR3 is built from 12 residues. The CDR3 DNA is TGCGCCAGCAGCACCGACAGGGGGCAACTGTTTTTT. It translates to CASSTDRGQLFF.

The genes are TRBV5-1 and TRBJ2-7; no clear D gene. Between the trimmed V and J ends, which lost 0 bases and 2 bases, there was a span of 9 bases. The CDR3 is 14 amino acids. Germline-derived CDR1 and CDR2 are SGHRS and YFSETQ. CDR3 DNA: TGCGCCAGCAGCTTGGGGGCGACAACCTACGAGCAGTACTTC. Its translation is CASSLGATTYEQYF.

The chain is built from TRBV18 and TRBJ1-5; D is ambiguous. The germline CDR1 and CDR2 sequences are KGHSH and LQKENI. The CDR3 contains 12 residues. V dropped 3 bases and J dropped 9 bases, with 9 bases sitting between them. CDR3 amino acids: CASSPDSGPQHF. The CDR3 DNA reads TGTGCCAGCTCACCGGATTCAGGGCCCCAGCATTTT. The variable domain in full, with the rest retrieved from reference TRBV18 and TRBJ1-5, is NAGVMQNPRHLVRRRGQEARLRCSPMKGHSHVYWYRQLPEEGLKFMVYLQKENIIDESGMPKERFSAEFPKEGPSILRIQQVVRGDSAAYFCASSPDSGPQHFGDGTRLSIL.

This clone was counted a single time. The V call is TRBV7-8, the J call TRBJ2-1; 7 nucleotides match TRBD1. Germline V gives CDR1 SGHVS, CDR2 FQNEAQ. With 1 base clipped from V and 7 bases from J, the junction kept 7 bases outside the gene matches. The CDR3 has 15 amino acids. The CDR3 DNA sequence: TGTGCCAGCAGCTTAGACAGGGGTTTTTCGAATGAGCAGTTCTTC. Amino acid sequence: CASSLDRGFSNEQFF.

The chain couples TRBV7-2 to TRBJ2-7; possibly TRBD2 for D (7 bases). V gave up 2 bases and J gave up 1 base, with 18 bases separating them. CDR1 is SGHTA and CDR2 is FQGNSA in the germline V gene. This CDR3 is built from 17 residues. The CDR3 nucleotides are TGTGCCAGCAGCTTAAGGTCGGGGGGCCCGTTTTCCTACGAGCAGTACTTC. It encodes CASSLRSGGPFSYEQYF.

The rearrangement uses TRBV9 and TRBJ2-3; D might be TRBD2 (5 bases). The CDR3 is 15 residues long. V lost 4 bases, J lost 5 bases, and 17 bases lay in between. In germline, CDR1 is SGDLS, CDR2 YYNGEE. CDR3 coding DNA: TGTGCCAGCAGCCCCCGCGCGCACGGGGTAGATACGCAGTATTTT. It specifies CASSPRAHGVDTQYF.

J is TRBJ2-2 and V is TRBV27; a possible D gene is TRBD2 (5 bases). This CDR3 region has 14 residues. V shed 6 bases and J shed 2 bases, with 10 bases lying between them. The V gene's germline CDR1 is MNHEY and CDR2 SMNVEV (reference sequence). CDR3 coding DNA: TGTGCCAGCAGCAACGCGGGTAACACCGGGGAGCTGTTTTTT. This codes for CASSNAGNTGELFF.

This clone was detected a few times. CDR3 coding DNA: TGTGCCAGTAGTATGGGCTTTCTCTATGGCTACACCTTC. It codes for CASSMGFLYGYTF. This sequence joins TRBV19 and TRBJ1-2, with no clear D. Germline lookup yields CDR1 LNHDA and CDR2 SQIVND (reference sequence). The CDR3 has 13 residues. Trimming removed 3 bases at V and 4 bases at J, with 9 bases between.

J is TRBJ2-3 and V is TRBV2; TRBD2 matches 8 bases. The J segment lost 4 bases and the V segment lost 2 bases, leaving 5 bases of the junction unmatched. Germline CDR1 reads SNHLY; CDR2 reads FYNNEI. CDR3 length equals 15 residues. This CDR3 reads CASSELAGGADTQYF. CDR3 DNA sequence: TGTGCCAGCAGTGAATTGGCGGGGGGCGCAGATACGCAGTATTTT.

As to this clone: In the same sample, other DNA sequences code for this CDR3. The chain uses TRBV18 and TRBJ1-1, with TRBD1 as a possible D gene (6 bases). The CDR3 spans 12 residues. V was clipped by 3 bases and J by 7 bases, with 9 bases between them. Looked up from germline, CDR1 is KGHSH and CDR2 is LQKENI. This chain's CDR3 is CASSPLQGEAFF. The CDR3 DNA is TGTGCCAGCTCACCGTTACAGGGTGAAGCTTTCTTT. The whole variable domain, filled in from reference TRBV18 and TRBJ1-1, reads NAGVMQNPRHLVRRRGQEARLRCSPMKGHSHVYWYRQLPEEGLKFMVYLQKENIIDESGMPKERFSAEFPKEGPSILRIQQVVRGDSAAYFCASSPLQGEAFFGQGTRLTVV.

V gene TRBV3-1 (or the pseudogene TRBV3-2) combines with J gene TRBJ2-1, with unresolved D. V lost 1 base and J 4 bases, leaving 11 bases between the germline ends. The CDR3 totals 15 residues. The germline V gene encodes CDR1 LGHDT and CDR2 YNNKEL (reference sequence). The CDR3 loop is CASSQGVLMYNEQFF. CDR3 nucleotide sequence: TGTGCCAGCAGCCAAGGCGTACTCATGTACAATGAGCAGTTCTTC.

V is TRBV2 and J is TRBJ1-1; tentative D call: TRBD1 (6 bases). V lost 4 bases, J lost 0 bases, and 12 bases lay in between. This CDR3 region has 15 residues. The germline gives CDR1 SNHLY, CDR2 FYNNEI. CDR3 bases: TGTGCCAGCAGTGGCGGGGGGGGCCTGAACACTGAAGCTTTCTTT. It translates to CASSGGGGLNTEAFF.

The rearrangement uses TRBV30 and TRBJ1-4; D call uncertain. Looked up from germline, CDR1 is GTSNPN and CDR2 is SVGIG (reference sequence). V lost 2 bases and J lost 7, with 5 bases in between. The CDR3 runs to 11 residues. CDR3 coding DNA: TGTGCCTGGAGTCCAGGTGAAAAACTGTTTTTT. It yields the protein CAWSPGEKLFF.